A single sample gave rise to the 15 T cell receptor beta chains below, sequenced in a study of T-cell reconstitution after alpha-beta-depleted transplantation in children. During its preparation, the TCRbeta library received unique molecular identifiers. TCRdb fed the PCR reads into MiXCR, producing one record per CDR3 protein. The sample holds approximately 490,000 distinct CDR3 sequences, over 9.5% seen once. This material consisted of PBMCs, taken before TCRalphabeta/CD19-depleted stem cell transplant. These receptors were obtained from a child aged 2 to 10 with inherited bone marrow failure, due to receive a stem cell transplant.

This clonotype has ten or more counts. The V call is TRBV7-2, the J call TRBJ2-1; D might be TRBD1 (6 bases). Looked up from germline, CDR1 is SGHTA and CDR2 is FQGNSA. The V and J ends lost 2 bases and 9 bases respectively, with 11 bases between them. The CDR3 has 13 residues. DNA for the CDR3: TGTGCCAGCAGCTTAACCAGGGGCCGTGAGCAGTTCTTC. It yields the protein CASSLTRGREQFF.

This clonotype has ten or more counts. This rearrangement joins TRBV10-3 to TRBJ1-5; 8 nucleotides line up with TRBD1. The CDR3 runs 16 residues. J gave up 0 bases and V 3 bases, and 4 bases lay outside the gene matches. CDR1 is ENHRY and CDR2 is SYGVKD in the germline V gene. The CDR3 DNA reads TGTGCCATCAGTGAAAGAGACAGGGGTAGCAATCAGCCCCAGCATTTT. Residues: CAISERDRGSNQPQHF.

The CDR3 spells CASSFSGSRSTDTQYF. The CDR3 bases are TGTGCCAGCAGCTTTAGCGGGAGCCGTAGCACAGATACGCAGTATTTT. The chain recombines TRBV5-4 with TRBJ2-3; TRBD2 matches 9 bases. The CDR3 is made up of 16 amino acids. After removal of 2 bases from V and 0 bases from J, the junction contained 4 bases not matched to a gene. Germline V gene sequence: CDR1 SGHNT, CDR2 YYREEE (reference sequence).

In the case of this clonotype: One base away lies a much larger clone, so this may be a sequencing read error. J is TRBJ2-3 and V is TRBV4-1; tentatively, D is TRBD1 or TRBD2 (5 bases each). The germline V gene has CDR1 MGHRA and CDR2 YSYEKL. The CDR3 consists of 15 residues. This CDR3 is CASIQLLGTTDTQYF. The CDR3 DNA sequence: TGCGCCAGCATCCAATTGTTAGGGACGACAGATACGCAGTATTTT.

The sample holds many counts of this clonotype. CDR3 sequence (DNA): TGCAGGGCAAGTTCTAGCGGGGGCTACGAGCAGTACTTC. Translated, it gives CRASSSGGYEQYF. The gene calls are TRBV20-1 and TRBJ2-7, with 10 positions matching TRBD2. Per the germline V gene, CDR1 is DFQATT and CDR2 is SNEGSKA (reference sequence). This CDR3 spans 13 amino acids.

This clonotype appeared a few times. The chain couples TRBV4-3 to TRBJ2-3; 7 bases fit TRBD1. V shed 1 base, J shed 4 bases, and the junction held 8 bases outside the gene matches. The CDR3 runs to 16 residues. From germline, CDR1 is LGHNA and CDR2 YSLEER. CDR3 sequence: CASSQVVKGAADTQYF. DNA for the CDR3: TGCGCCAGCAGCCAAGTGGTAAAGGGGGCAGCAGATACGCAGTATTTT.

This clonotype was seen ten or more times. The J gene is TRBJ2-7, the V gene TRBV10-3, with TRBD1 matching 11 bases. The germline gives CDR1 ENHRY, CDR2 SYGVKD. The CDR3 length is 16 residues. V shed 3 bases and J 0 bases; nucleotides not matched to a gene: 4. The CDR3 DNA reads as TGTGCCATCAGTGATCCCGGGACAGGGGGCTCCTACGAGCAGTACTTC. Its translation is CAISDPGTGGSYEQYF.

The sample holds many counts of this clonotype. The chain is built from TRBV12-3 or TRBV12-4 and TRBJ2-1; no definite D call. The V and J ends lost 3 bases and 10 bases respectively, with 13 bases between them. The CDR3 runs to 13 residues. The CDR3 sequence is CASSFSVSREQFF. The CDR3 nucleotides read TGTGCCAGCAGTTTTTCGGTTTCACGCGAGCAGTTCTTC.

The sample holds many counts of this clonotype. The chain couples TRBV15 to TRBJ2-5; 12 bases are shared with TRBD2. This CDR3 has 15 amino acids. Germline values: CDR1 LNHNV, CDR2 YYDKDF (reference sequence). V lost 2 bases and J lost 6; bases outside the gene matches: 4. CDR3 sequence reads: CATSRLAGGQKTQYF. Here the CDR3 DNA reads TGTGCCACCAGCAGACTAGCGGGAGGGCAGAAGACCCAGTACTTC.

The CDR3 spells CASSQAQDRLNTEAFF. In nucleotides, the CDR3 is TGTGCCAGCAGCCAAGCCCAAGACCGACTGAACACTGAAGCTTTCTTT. The chain is built from TRBV3-1 and TRBJ1-1, with unresolved D. The CDR3 extends over 16 amino acids. CDR1 and CDR2 from the germline V gene are LGHDT and YNNKEL (reference sequence). The V end was cut by 1 base, the J end by 0 bases, with 12 bases between.

This clonotype appeared many times. The V call is TRBV5-1, the J call TRBJ1-2; a possible D gene is TRBD1 (5 bases). CDR3 length: 16 residues. CDR1 and CDR2 from the germline V gene are SGHRS and YFSETQ. Trimming stripped 0 bases from V and 7 bases from J, with 19 bases between. The CDR3 protein is CASSLGSRGQISGYTF. The CDR3 DNA reads TGCGCCAGCAGCTTGGGGTCTCGGGGCCAGATTTCTGGCTACACCTTC.

The chain carries TRBV4-1 and TRBJ2-7; no clear D gene. CDR1 is MGHRA and CDR2 is YSYEKL in the germline V gene. This CDR3 has 15 residues. Trimming took 4 bases from V and 7 from J, leaving 20 bases between them. CDR3 loop: CASSPSLVALGEQYF. For the CDR3, the DNA is TGCGCCAGCAGCCCTTCCTTGGTGGCTCTGGGGGAGCAGTACTTC.

There are many counts of this clonotype. The V gene is TRBV29-1, the J gene TRBJ2-3; TRBD2 matches at 9 bases. The junction had 10 bases not matched to a gene; V was cut back by 7 bases and J by 2 bases. The CDR3 totals 15 residues. Germline lookup yields CDR1 SQVTM and CDR2 ANQGSEA. CDR3 protein: CSAATAGGSTDTQYF. As DNA, the CDR3 is TGCAGCGCCGCTACAGCGGGAGGATCCACAGATACGCAGTATTTT.

This clonotype was seen many times. This chain links TRBV7-2 with TRBJ2-7; D may be TRBD2 (6 bases). Germline V gene data show CDR1 as SGHTA and CDR2 as FQGNSA. Trimming removed 2 bases at V and 2 bases at J, with 10 bases between. This CDR3 contains 14 residues. This chain's CDR3 is CASSLPGATYEQYF. CDR3 coding DNA: TGTGCCAGCAGCTTACCGGGAGCCACCTACGAGCAGTACTTC.

Remarks on this clonotype: A clone one base away is much larger, so this may be a read error. This chain joins TRBV20-1 and TRBJ1-1, with D tentatively TRBD1 (6 bases). Germline V gives CDR1 DFQATT, CDR2 SNEGSKA (reference sequence). CDR3 length: 16 amino acids. The CDR3 is CCARDRGGGGKDEAFF. CDR3 DNA: TGCTGTGCTAGAGATCGCGGAGGGGGTGGAAAAGATGAAGCTTTCTTT.